The 8 T cell receptor beta chains below all came from one sample that was sequenced in a study of T cell repertoires in cytomegalovirus infection. TCRdb re-called the reads through MiXCR, storing one row per CDR3 protein. This sample has about 740,000 distinct CDR3 sequences, with roughly 33% found just once. Their antigens are not known. The sequencing used cultured PBMCs, collected from culture after CMV antigen stimulation. These receptors all come from a human donor in good health (CMV status not recorded). Some clones in this sample may be carry-over from other donors' samples.

This chain links TRBV2 with TRBJ2-7, with a possible D match to TRBD2 (5 bases). The CDR3 consists of 11 residues. V lost 6 bases and J lost 7, with 10 bases in between. Germline CDR1 SNHLY, CDR2 FYNNEI. CDR3 in DNA: TGTGCCAGCAGCCGTCCGGGGGAGCAGTACTTC. Translation: CASSRPGEQYF.

The chain has TRBV2 and TRBJ1-5; tentative D call: TRBD1 (6 bases). The CDR3 runs 15 residues. Germline assignment: CDR1 SNHLY and CDR2 FYNNEI. V lost 5 bases to trimming and J lost 2 bases, with 13 bases between them. The CDR3 DNA sequence: TGTGCCAGCAGTATATGGGACACCGGCAATCAGCCCCAGCATTTT. Encoded protein: CASSIWDTGNQPQHF. The whole variable domain, filled in from reference TRBV2 and TRBJ1-5, reads EPEVTQTPSHQVTQMGQEVILRCVPISNHLYFYWYRQILGQKVEFLVSFYNNEISEKSEIFDDQFSVERPDGSNFTLKIRSTKLEDSAMYFCASSIWDTGNQPQHFGDGTRLSIL.

This clonotype came up a few times. The V call is TRBV7-2, the J call TRBJ1-3, with D possibly being TRBD1 (5 bases). Trimming stripped 1 base from V and 0 bases from J, with 7 bases between. From germline, CDR1 is SGHTA and CDR2 FQGNSA. This CDR3 region has 15 residues. The CDR3 DNA reads as TGTGCCAGCAGCTTAGAAGGACACTCTGGAAACACCATATATTTT. Translated, it gives CASSLEGHSGNTIYF.

The chain couples TRBV4-3 to TRBJ1-5; the D gene is possibly TRBD1 (6 bases). This CDR3 has 14 amino acids. Germline-derived CDR1 and CDR2 are LGHNA and YSLEER. The ends were cut back, 5 bases at V and 7 bases at J, with 15 bases in the middle. The CDR3 bases are TGCGCCAGCAGCGCCCGCCTTCAGGGGCAGCCCCAGCATTTT. It translates to CASSARLQGQPQHF.

This chain uses TRBV6-2 or TRBV6-3 with TRBJ1-1; D remains unclear. The CDR3 has 13 residues. The germline V gene encodes CDR1 MNHEY and CDR2 SVGEGT. Trimming shortened V by 5 bases and J by 3 bases, and 10 bases separated the two germline ends. CDR3 coding DNA: TGTGCCAGCAGTGAGGGTATCTACACTGAAGCTTTCTTT. Encoded protein: CASSEGIYTEAFF.

The CDR3 DNA is TGCAGTGCTAGAGAGGGTGGTGAAGGCAATGAGCAGTTCTTC. Translating it yields CSAREGGEGNEQFF. This sequence joins TRBV20-1 and TRBJ2-1; D gene unclear. The ends were cut back, 0 bases at V and 6 bases at J, with 12 bases in the middle. CDR3 length equals 14 residues. Germline V lookup: CDR1 DFQATT, CDR2 SNEGSKA (reference sequence).

The chain has TRBV7-9 and TRBJ2-7; a possible D gene is TRBD1 (6 bases). The V and J ends lost 5 bases and 3 bases respectively, with 11 bases between them. The CDR3 is 13 residues long. Germline loops: CDR1 SEHNR, CDR2 FQNEAQ (reference sequence). The CDR3 loop reads CASSEGEVYEQYF. The CDR3 DNA reads TGTGCCAGCAGCGAGGGGGAAGTCTACGAGCAGTACTTC. The full variable domain, completed using reference TRBV7-9 and TRBJ2-7, is DTGVSQNPRHKITKRGQNVTFRCDPISEHNRLYWYRQTLGQGPEFLTYFQNEAQLEKSRLLSDRFSAERPKGSFSTLEIQRTEQGDSAMYLCASSEGEVYEQYFGPGTRLTVT.

This clonotype appeared a few times. This rearrangement joins TRBV10-3 to TRBJ2-1, with 8 bases lining up with TRBD2. Per the germline V gene, CDR1 is ENHRY and CDR2 is SYGVKD. J was trimmed by 5 bases and V by 4 bases; bases with no gene match: 4. The CDR3 consists of 14 residues. CDR3 sequence (DNA): TGTGCCATCAGTGTAGGGCGGGAGGACAATGAGCAGTTCTTC. Its protein is CAISVGREDNEQFF.